The rows below give T cell receptor beta chains drawn from one sample of a study of identical twins. In TCRdb, the 5' RACE reads were re-called with MiXCR into one record per CDR3 protein. The sample consists of a few hundred thousand distinct CDR3 sequences, roughly 9.9% of them appearing once. These data were also filed under a second study, of yellow fever vaccine responses in identical twins.

Sequenced input: PBMCs. The receptors come from a young woman in good health. Each CDR3 is given with its conserved first and last residue. For some rows the clone size is stated as once, few or many, or as a class when expanded; others skip it.

clone_size j_call v_call cdr3_aa
many TRBJ2-1 TRBV5-4 CASSLFGQRTSGSSYNEQFF
. TRBJ1-1 TRBV27 CASRRKINTEAFF
few TRBJ2-7 TRBV5-5 CASSLRYGTYEQYF
few TRBJ2-1 TRBV24-1 CATSDSGTTDYNEQFF
few TRBJ2-7 TRBV12-3/TRBV12-4 CASSSTGTSFYEQYF
few TRBJ2-1 TRBV11-2 CASSTGGRGHNEQFF
. TRBJ2-1 TRBV6-2/TRBV6-3 CASSYFGQGSYNEQFF
. TRBJ2-5 TRBV11-1 CASSSDRLTQYF
. TRBJ1-2 TRBV4-3 CASSQDQAANYGYTF
many TRBJ1-2 TRBV7-2 CASNPGSGYTF
few TRBJ2-5 TRBV7-2 CASSFAAGGPETQYF
few TRBJ1-2 TRBV5-1 CASSVGSLPNYGYTF
many TRBJ2-1 TRBV29-1 CSAPGQGIYNEQFF
. TRBJ2-5 TRBV7-7 CASSLVRMETQYF
. TRBJ2-4 TRBV2 CASSFDPGGGNIQYF
few TRBJ2-2 TRBV9 CASSVVGGGTKNTGELFF
few TRBJ2-3 TRBV15 CATSRDKASGADTQYF
few TRBJ2-7 TRBV19 CASSGYFYEQYF
many TRBJ2-3 TRBV10-3 CAISGLAGSIADTQYF
many TRBJ2-7 TRBV3-1 CASSQSGLSYEQYF
many TRBJ2-7 TRBV5-1 CASSRAGTSAYEQYF
many TRBJ2-7 TRBV29-1 CSAAAGYEQYF
. TRBJ1-1 TRBV15 CATSRDRQGMNTEAFF
many TRBJ1-5 TRBV20-1 CSASQVLNQPQHF
few TRBJ1-1 TRBV12-3/TRBV12-4 CASSFRRDTEAFF
. TRBJ2-2 TRBV5-1 CASKVRTGATGELFF
few TRBJ1-2 TRBV27 CASGGQGEGGGYTF
many TRBJ2-6 TRBV7-9 CASSLVQVSGANVLTF
many TRBJ2-3 TRBV4-3 CASSQDPAASDTQYF
few TRBJ2-1 TRBV27 CASSPTSGGSPSQFF
. TRBJ2-7 TRBV6-5 CASSYGTAASYEQYF
. TRBJ2-5 TRBV7-9 CASSLGAVETQYF
. TRBJ2-3 TRBV20-1 CSARGRGNPDTQYF
few TRBJ2-7 TRBV29-1 CSVVADYRAHEQYF
few TRBJ2-1 TRBV5-6 CASQRPQTYNEQFF